This T cell receptor (beta chain) was documented in a study of blood T cell repertoires in COVID-19. Across the whole study: The study drew acute and convalescent COVID-19 samples from the United States, Italy and Spain.

Everyone who took part was roughly 18 to 89 years old, and they came from 24 US areas. The CDR3 loop spans 14 amino acids. Germline-derived CDR1 and CDR2 are SGHVS and FNYEAQ. J gave up 7 bases and V 5 bases, and 6 bases lay outside the gene matches. In the study's own analysis: Amplification with reference gene primers provided the estimates of nucleated cell counts. The data were produced by immunoSEQ multiplex PCR, yet TCRdb's version contains in-frame clones alone and is incomplete. The V and J calls and clone size come from that table; D and trimming were worked out from the DNA. The sample shows 400,000 to 550,000 clones, approximately 90% of them seen only once.

The rearrangement joins TRBV7-6 to TRBJ2-2; 8 bases match TRBD1. The origin of this receptor is a woman younger than 30 with acute COVID-19. Sample: PBMCs or T cells enriched from blood (not recorded which). The CDR3 sequence is CASSGRTGGGELFF. The CDR3 nucleotides are TGTGCCAGCAGCGGGCGAACAGGGGGCGGGGAGCTGTTTTTT.